These 29 T cell receptor beta chains were sequenced from one sample in a study of blood T cell repertoires in COVID-19. Profiled with immunoSEQ multiplex PCR; TCRdb holds only in-frame clones, not every one. The table records 150,000 to 200,000 clones, 85% to 90% of them present only once. Sequencing used peripheral blood. The receptors here all came from a woman aged 60-75 years with COVID-19, enrolled during active disease.

The chain couples TRBV19 to TRBJ2-7; TRBD2 might be the D (6 bases). CDR1 and CDR2 from the germline V gene are LNHDA and SQIVND (reference sequence). This CDR3 has 14 residues. V gave up 6 bases and J gave up 1 base, with 13 bases separating them. CDR3 DNA sequence: TGTGCCAGTAGCCTCCGGGACTTTTCCTACGAGCAGTACTTC. This encodes CASSLRDFSYEQYF. Based on the CDR3 plus reference TRBV19 and TRBJ2-7, the full variable domain is DGGITQSPKYLFRKEGQNVTLSCEQNLNHDAMYWYRQDPGQGLRLIYYSQIVNDFQKGDIAEGYSVSREKKESFPLTVTSAQKNPTAFYLCASSLRDFSYEQYFGPGTRLTVT.

This chain uses TRBV6-1 with TRBJ1-5; TRBD1 aligns across 8 bases. Germline V gives CDR1 MNHNS, CDR2 SASEGT. This CDR3 has 13 amino acids. V lost 10 bases, J lost 5 bases, and 7 bases stayed unmatched. CDR3 amino acids: CAIRTGSDQPQHF. The CDR3 region has the DNA TGTGCCATTCGGACAGGGTCGGATCAGCCCCAGCATTTT.

The chain couples TRBV14 to TRBJ2-5; 9 bases match TRBD2. The CDR3 sequence is 19 residues long. Germline CDR1 reads SGHDN; CDR2 reads FVKESK. The V segment lost 0 bases and the J segment 0 bases; nucleotides outside the gene matches: 11. The CDR3 loop reads CASSQEWGGGLAHQETQYF. CDR3 nucleotides: TGTGCCAGCAGCCAAGAATGGGGGGGCGGACTAGCGCACCAAGAGACCCAGTACTTC.

V and J are TRBV19 and TRBJ1-5; the match to TRBD1 covers 9 bases. Germline V gene sequence: CDR1 LNHDA, CDR2 SQIVND (reference sequence). The V segment lost 3 bases and the J segment 5 bases; nucleotides outside the gene matches: 5. The CDR3 is 15 residues long. The CDR3 DNA reads as TGTGCCAGTAGTATCGCGACAGGGGGGGATCAGCCCCAGCATTTT. Its translation: CASSIATGGDQPQHF.

V and J are TRBV30 and TRBJ1-4; TRBD1 might be the D (5 bases). The CDR3 loop spans 15 amino acids. From germline, CDR1 is GTSNPN and CDR2 SVGIG (reference sequence). Between the trimmed V and J ends, which lost 3 bases and 0 bases, there was a span of 11 bases. CDR3 sequence (DNA): TGTGCCTGGAGCGGACAACTGACAACTAATGAAAAACTGTTTTTT. It is translated as CAWSGQLTTNEKLFF.

This clone was picked up one time. The V call is TRBV12-3 or TRBV12-4, the J call TRBJ2-7; possibly TRBD1 for D (5 bases). V lost 2 bases and J lost 6, with 11 bases in between. This CDR3 has 13 amino acids. CDR3 DNA sequence: TGTGCCAGCAGTTTAAGGGGTACAACCGAGCAGTACTTC. Amino acids: CASSLRGTTEQYF.

The V call is TRBV15, the J call TRBJ1-2; D gene uncertain. The length of the CDR3 is 18 residues. Germline V gene lookup returns CDR1 LNHNV and CDR2 YYDKDF (reference sequence). Trimming cost V 0 bases and J 1 base, with 18 bases left between them. CDR3 nucleotide sequence: TGTGCCACCAGCAGAGATCCCCGAAGCGGGAACCTTAACTATGGCTACACCTTC. Translating it yields CATSRDPRSGNLNYGYTF.

The chain employs TRBV3-1 (or the pseudogene TRBV3-2) and TRBJ2-2; 12 nucleotides align to TRBD2. CDR1 is LGHDT and CDR2 is YNNKEL in the germline V gene (reference sequence). Trimming took 4 bases from V and 4 from J; bases not matched to a gene: 10. The CDR3 covers 18 residues. This chain's CDR3 is CASSRPGLAGFGTGELFF. In DNA, the CDR3 is TGTGCCAGCAGCCGACCGGGACTAGCGGGTTTTGGCACCGGGGAGCTGTTTTTT.

V is TRBV7-2 and J is TRBJ1-2; a possible D gene is TRBD1 (6 bases). This CDR3 region has 13 residues. The V gene lost 6 bases and the J gene lost 4 bases, with 12 bases spanning the gap. In germline, CDR1 is SGHTA, CDR2 FQGNSA. CDR3 in amino acids: CASRSDSAYGYTF. DNA of the CDR3: TGTGCCAGCAGGTCGGACAGTGCCTATGGCTACACCTTC.

This chain uses TRBV3-1 (or the pseudogene TRBV3-2) with TRBJ2-2, with TRBD1 matching 8 bases. Germline V lookup: CDR1 LGHDT, CDR2 YNNKEL (reference sequence). The V gene end was trimmed by 7 bases and the J gene end by 1 base; junction bases not matched to a gene: 5. The CDR3 has 15 amino acids. CDR3 nucleotide sequence: TGTGCCAGCACCGCCGGGACAGGGAACACCGGGGAGCTGTTTTTT. Translating it yields CASTAGTGNTGELFF.

The chain uses TRBV19 and TRBJ1-2; a weak D match, TRBD1 (6 bases). The V and J ends lost 0 bases and 5 bases respectively, with 10 bases between them. The germline CDR1 and CDR2 sequences are LNHDA and SQIVND (reference sequence). The CDR3 consists of 14 residues. This CDR3 reads CASSIDATGYGYTF. CDR3 in DNA: TGTGCCAGTAGTATAGACGCTACAGGGTATGGCTACACCTTC. Combining the CDR3 with reference TRBV19 and TRBJ1-2 gives the whole variable domain DGGITQSPKYLFRKEGQNVTLSCEQNLNHDAMYWYRQDPGQGLRLIYYSQIVNDFQKGDIAEGYSVSREKKESFPLTVTSAQKNPTAFYLCASSIDATGYGYTFGSGTRLTVV.

This chain links TRBV30 with TRBJ2-7, with 7 bases identical to TRBD2. Germline trimming cut 3 bases from V and 0 bases from J; bases unmatched to any gene: 5. Germline V gene sequence: CDR1 GTSNPN, CDR2 SVGIG (reference sequence). The CDR3 is 14 amino acids. The chain's CDR3 is CAWRMWEGSYEQYF. CDR3 bases: TGTGCCTGGAGGATGTGGGAGGGCTCCTACGAGCAGTACTTC.

The chain recombines TRBV7-9 with TRBJ2-1; D unclear. The CDR3 runs to 11 residues. Trimming pared 4 bases from V and 10 bases from J, leaving 8 bases between. CDR1 and CDR2 from the germline V gene are SEHNR and FQNEAQ (reference sequence). The CDR3 coding sequence is TGTGCCAGCAGCTCGCCAGTAGAGCAGTTCTTC. Translation gives CASSSPVEQFF. The whole variable domain, remainder taken from reference TRBV7-9 and TRBJ2-1, is DTGVSQNPRHKITKRGQNVTFRCDPISEHNRLYWYRQTLGQGPEFLTYFQNEAQLEKSRLLSDRFSAERPKGSFSTLEIQRTEQGDSAMYLCASSSPVEQFFGPGTRLTVL.

The J gene is TRBJ2-2, the V gene TRBV29-1, with D perhaps matching TRBD2 (6 bases). The CDR3 has 14 residues. Germline CDR1 and CDR2: SQVTM and ANQGSEA. Trimming took off 6 bases at V and 2 bases at J, with 13 bases between the two ends. CDR3 sequence (DNA): TGCAGCGTAGACCGGGACTTTAACACCGGGGAGCTGTTTTTT. Its protein product is CSVDRDFNTGELFF.

This clone showed up just once. This chain joins TRBV4-3 and TRBJ2-3; 7 bases match TRBD2. CDR3 length equals 16 residues. CDR1 and CDR2 from the germline V gene are LGHNA and YSLEER. V was pared by 3 bases and J by 0 bases, with 6 bases of the junction left unmatched. CDR3 in amino acids: CASSHAAGTSTDTQYF. CDR3 in DNA: TGCGCCAGCAGCCATGCAGCGGGGACTAGCACAGATACGCAGTATTTT.

The chain recombines TRBV4-3 with TRBJ1-2; unclear D gene. The CDR3 loop spans 14 amino acids. Trimming removed 0 bases from V and 6 bases from J, with 11 bases in between. Germline CDR1 is LGHNA and CDR2 is YSLEER. DNA for the CDR3: TGCGCCAGCAGCCAAGATCACAGTCTGGATGGCTACACCTTC. Its translation: CASSQDHSLDGYTF.

V gene TRBV7-2 combines with J gene TRBJ2-4, with 7 bases fitting TRBD2. CDR1 is SGHTA and CDR2 is FQGNSA in the germline V gene. V gave up 5 bases and J gave up 2 bases; unmatched junction bases: 12. This CDR3 contains 17 residues. The CDR3 coding sequence is TGTGCCAGCAGCCCACCGGGGCGGGAGCCTTCCAAAAACATTCAGTACTTC. This translates into CASSPPGREPSKNIQYF.

The chain carries TRBV6-2 or TRBV6-3 and TRBJ1-4, with no clear D. CDR3 size: 19 residues. Germline V gives CDR1 MNHEY, CDR2 SVGEGT. The V end lost 0 bases, the J end lost 1 base, and 18 bases lay between the germline ends. The CDR3 protein is CASSYSSTPARETNEKLFF. CDR3 nucleotide sequence: TGTGCCAGCAGTTACTCTTCCACGCCTGCGCGGGAAACTAATGAAAAACTGTTTTTT.

CDR3 sequence reads: CASSPQGGTSYEQYF. CDR3 DNA sequence: TGTGCCAGCAGCCCCCAGGGGGGCACCTCCTACGAGCAGTACTTC. The chain carries TRBV6-6 and TRBJ2-7; TRBD1 is a possible D gene (7 bases). CDR3 length: 15 residues. The V gene's germline CDR1 is MNHNY and CDR2 SVGAGI (reference sequence). V lost 6 bases and J 0 bases, leaving 15 bases between the germline ends.

The chain has TRBV3-1 (or the pseudogene TRBV3-2) and TRBJ2-1, with 9 bases matching TRBD2. V was pared by 4 bases and J by 4 bases, with 5 bases of the junction left unmatched. The CDR3 length is 15 residues. Germline values: CDR1 LGHDT, CDR2 YNNKEL (reference sequence). CDR3 sequence (DNA): TGTGCCAGCAGCCGAGTACTAGCGGGTTACAATGAGCAGTTCTTC. Residues: CASSRVLAGYNEQFF.

For the CDR3, the DNA is TGTGCCAGCAGCCATCCCGGTGGACAGCCCGCCTACGAGCAGTACTTC. Translating it yields CASSHPGGQPAYEQYF. This chain uses TRBV7-2 with TRBJ2-7; D is perhaps TRBD1 (6 bases). The V end was cut by 5 bases, the J end by 2 bases, with 19 bases between. The CDR3 sequence is 16 residues long. CDR1 is SGHTA, CDR2 FQGNSA, per germline.

The gene calls are TRBV24-1 and TRBJ2-1, with 9 positions matching TRBD2. Germline V gives CDR1 KGHDR, CDR2 SFDVKD. The J segment lost 9 bases and the V segment lost 2 bases, leaving 4 bases of the junction unmatched. The CDR3 has 14 residues. The DNA for the CDR3 is TGTGCCACCAGTGATTGGGCTAGCGGGACTGAGCAGTTCTTC. Residues: CATSDWASGTEQFF.

The chain links TRBV20-1 to TRBJ2-1, with D possibly being TRBD2 (5 bases). Trimming left V 3 bases short and J 3 bases short, with 18 bases between. CDR1 and CDR2 from the germline V gene are DFQATT and SNEGSKA (reference sequence). This CDR3 spans 16 amino acids. The CDR3 region has the DNA TGCAGTGCTAGTCCGTCGAGCGGAGCCCTCTACAATGAGCAGTTCTTC. Translating gives CSASPSSGALYNEQFF.

The chain carries TRBV10-1 and TRBJ2-5; D uncertain. Germline V gives CDR1 WNHNN, CDR2 SYGVQD (reference sequence). The CDR3 runs 15 residues. With 6 bases removed from V and 3 bases from J, the gap between germline ends came to 17 bases. CDR3 sequence reads: CASRNPGSTEETQYF. The CDR3 DNA sequence: TGCGCCAGCAGAAATCCCGGGTCGACCGAAGAGACCCAGTACTTC.

The rearrangement uses TRBV6-2 or TRBV6-3 and TRBJ1-1; 7 bases line up with TRBD1. The J segment lost 3 bases and the V segment lost 6 bases, leaving 13 bases of the junction unmatched. Looked up from germline, CDR1 is MNHEY and CDR2 is SVGEGT. This CDR3 contains 16 residues. CDR3 in amino acids: CASSPIRGRFDTEAFF. The CDR3 nucleotides read TGTGCCAGCAGCCCGATCAGGGGGAGGTTTGACACTGAAGCTTTCTTT.

The gene calls are TRBV19 and TRBJ1-5, with D maybe TRBD1 (5 bases). Trimming took 7 bases from V and 2 from J, leaving 12 bases between them. The CDR3 has 14 amino acids. CDR1 is LNHDA, CDR2 SQIVND, per germline (reference sequence). This chain's CDR3 is CASTYGRGNQPQHF. The CDR3 DNA reads as TGTGCCAGTACATATGGCAGGGGCAATCAGCCCCAGCATTTT.

The count of this clone is one. The CDR3: CASSIGSSRGIQPQHF. CDR3 coding DNA: TGTGCCAGTAGTATAGGAAGCAGCCGAGGGATCCAGCCCCAGCATTTT. V usage is TRBV19 and J usage is TRBJ1-5; D ambiguous. The germline gives CDR1 LNHDA, CDR2 SQIVND (reference sequence). Trimming removed 1 base from V and 7 bases from J, with 17 bases in between. This CDR3 contains 16 residues.

The chain links TRBV6-1 to TRBJ1-2; no definite D call. V gave up 2 bases and J gave up 8 bases, with 12 bases separating them. CDR1 and CDR2 (germline): MNHNS, SASEGT. The CDR3 has 13 amino acids. CDR3 nucleotides: TGTGCCAGCAGTGAAAACACCCCGATAGGCTACACCTTC. This translates into CASSENTPIGYTF.

CDR3 amino acids: CSASRTGPREGTQYF. The CDR3 DNA reads TGCAGTGCTAGTAGGACGGGACCCAGGGAGGGGACCCAGTACTTC. The chain joins TRBV20-1 to TRBJ2-5; the match to TRBD2 covers 7 bases. This CDR3 is 15 amino acids long. CDR1 and CDR2 (germline): DFQATT, SNEGSKA (reference sequence). Germline trimming cut 3 bases from V and 7 bases from J; bases unmatched to any gene: 14.